The source of this T cell receptor beta chain is a study of regulatory and conventional T cells in RAG deficiency. Regulatory T cells were sorted from blood as CD4+ CD25-high CD127-low cells. The assay was immunoSEQ multiplex PCR, and TCRdb's table has in-frame clones only and misses some. The sample has about 28,000 clones, 80% to 95% seen once; the top ten hold almost 0.85%. This same sample was also part of a study on regulatory T cells. In that study: The PCR used 52 TRBV and 13 TRBJ primers. Skewed V and J usage and few unique V-J pairs marked patient repertoires, most in Tregs.

This sequence was found in a human donor in good health. The sequencing sample was made of Tregs sorted from blood.

The CDR3 here is CASSLLGTGANQPQHF. The DNA of the CDR3 is TGTGCCAGCAGCTTACTCGGGACAGGGGCCAATCAGCCCCAGCATTTT. The V and J genes are TRBV7-8 and TRBJ1-5, with 10 nucleotides matching TRBD1. The J segment lost 3 bases and the V segment lost 2 bases, leaving 4 bases of the junction unmatched. The CDR3 is 16 amino acids. Looked up from germline, CDR1 is SGHVS and CDR2 is FQNEAQ.